These 9 T cell receptor beta chains were sequenced from one sample in a study of blood T cell repertoires in COVID-19. Using immunoSEQ multiplex PCR, the repertoire was profiled, and TCRdb retains in-frame clones only, with some absent. The sample lists about 300,000 clones; approximately 90% were seen once. Sequenced: PBMCs or T cells enriched from blood (not recorded which). The receptors derive from a woman aged 25-40 years who had recovered from COVID-19.

The chain employs TRBV7-3 and TRBJ1-2; a weak D match, TRBD1 (6 bases). Germline loops: CDR1 SGHTA, CDR2 FQGTGA. This CDR3 contains 14 residues. Between the trimmed V and J ends, which lost 5 bases and 2 bases, there was a span of 12 bases. In DNA form, the CDR3 reads TGTGCCAGCAGCCCCACAGGGCCGAACTATGGCTACACCTTC. It encodes CASSPTGPNYGYTF.

The rearrangement joins TRBV2 to TRBJ2-3; TRBD2 is a possible D gene (6 bases). Germline V lookup: CDR1 SNHLY, CDR2 FYNNEI. This CDR3 has 17 amino acids. V was clipped by 8 bases and J by 0 bases, with 21 bases between them. The CDR3 here is CASQAPTLAVSTDTQYF. As DNA, the CDR3 is TGTGCCAGCCAAGCCCCCACCTTAGCGGTTAGCACAGATACGCAGTATTTT.

The V gene is TRBV5-1, the J gene TRBJ1-1; 8 nucleotides match TRBD1. CDR3 length: 14 residues. From germline, CDR1 is SGHRS and CDR2 YFSETQ. Trimming removed 2 bases from V and 6 bases from J; junction bases left unmatched: 6. CDR3 amino acids: CASSLAGGYAEAFF. For the CDR3, the DNA is TGCGCCAGCAGCTTAGCAGGGGGCTACGCTGAAGCTTTCTTT.

The chain employs TRBV30 and TRBJ2-1, with TRBD2 identical over 11 bases. Germline CDR1 and CDR2: GTSNPN and SVGIG (reference sequence). Trimming removed 1 base from V and 3 bases from J; junction bases left unmatched: 5. The CDR3 has 16 residues. The CDR3 coding sequence is TGTGCCTGGAGTGAGGCTAGCGGGGGGTTCTACAATGAGCAGTTCTTC. Protein: CAWSEASGGFYNEQFF.

V gene TRBV3-1 (or the pseudogene TRBV3-2) combines with J gene TRBJ1-2, with D uncertain. This CDR3 spans 12 amino acids. Germline CDR1 reads LGHDT; CDR2 reads YNNKEL (reference sequence). V was trimmed by 1 base and J by 10 bases, leaving 10 bases between them. Here the CDR3 reads CASSQVLPLYTF. The CDR3 DNA sequence: TGTGCCAGCAGCCAAGTCCTTCCCCTCTACACCTTC.

The chain is built from TRBV11-3 and TRBJ2-2; maybe TRBD1 (6 bases). The germline V gene encodes CDR1 SGHNT and CDR2 YENEEA. The V and J ends lost 5 bases and 6 bases respectively, with 13 bases between them. This CDR3 is built from 14 residues. Here the CDR3 DNA reads TGTGCCAGCAGCATCGGGACATCCTCCGGGGAGCTGTTTTTT. The encoded protein is CASSIGTSSGELFF.

The V gene is TRBV7-9, the J gene TRBJ2-5; 15 bases match TRBD2. V lost 7 bases, J lost 5 bases, and 11 bases stayed unmatched. CDR1 is SEHNR, CDR2 FQNEAQ, per germline (reference sequence). The CDR3 sequence is 17 residues long. The CDR3 here is CASTPGLAGGLRETQYF. The CDR3 DNA reads TGTGCCAGCACCCCGGGACTAGCGGGGGGACTAAGGGAGACCCAGTACTTC.

The chain employs TRBV18 and TRBJ2-1, with 8 bases fitting TRBD2. The length of the CDR3 is 15 residues. Germline trimming cut 0 bases from V and 7 bases from J; bases unmatched to any gene: 5. Germline V gene lookup returns CDR1 KGHSH and CDR2 LQKENI. The CDR3 nucleotides are TGTGCCAGCTCACCACCCTCGGGGGGGCAGAATGAGCAGTTCTTC. It encodes CASSPPSGGQNEQFF.

The sample holds one count of this clone. The rearrangement joins TRBV25-1 to TRBJ2-3, with TRBD2 matching 12 bases. The germline gives CDR1 MGHDK, CDR2 SYGVNS. The V and J ends lost 4 bases and 5 bases, in that order; junction bases with no gene match: 7. The CDR3 extends over 16 amino acids. CDR3 nucleotides: TGTGCCAGCAGTGTAGGCCTAGCGGGGGGGCTAGATACGCAGTATTTT. Protein product: CASSVGLAGGLDTQYF.